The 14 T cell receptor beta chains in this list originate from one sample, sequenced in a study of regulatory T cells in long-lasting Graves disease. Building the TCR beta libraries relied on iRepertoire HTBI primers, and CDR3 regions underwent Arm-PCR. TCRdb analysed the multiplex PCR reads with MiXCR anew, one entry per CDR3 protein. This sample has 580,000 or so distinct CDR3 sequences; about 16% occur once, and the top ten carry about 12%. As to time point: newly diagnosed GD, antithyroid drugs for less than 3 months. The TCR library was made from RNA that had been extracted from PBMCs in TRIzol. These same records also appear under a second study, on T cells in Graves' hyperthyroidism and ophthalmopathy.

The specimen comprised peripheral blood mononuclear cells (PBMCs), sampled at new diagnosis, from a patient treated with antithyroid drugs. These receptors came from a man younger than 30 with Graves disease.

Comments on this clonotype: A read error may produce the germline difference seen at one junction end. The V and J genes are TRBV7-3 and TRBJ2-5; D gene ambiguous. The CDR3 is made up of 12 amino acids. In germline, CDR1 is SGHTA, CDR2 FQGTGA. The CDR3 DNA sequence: TGTGCCAGCAGCTTAACGGAAGGCAAGATGGACTTC. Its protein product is CASSLTEGKMDF.

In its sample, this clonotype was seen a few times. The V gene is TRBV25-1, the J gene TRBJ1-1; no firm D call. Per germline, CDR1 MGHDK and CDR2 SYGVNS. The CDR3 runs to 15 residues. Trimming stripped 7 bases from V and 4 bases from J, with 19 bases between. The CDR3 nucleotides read TGTGCCAGCACTCAAACCCGGACCCGTGGCACTGAAGCTTTCTTT. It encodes CASTQTRTRGTEAFF.

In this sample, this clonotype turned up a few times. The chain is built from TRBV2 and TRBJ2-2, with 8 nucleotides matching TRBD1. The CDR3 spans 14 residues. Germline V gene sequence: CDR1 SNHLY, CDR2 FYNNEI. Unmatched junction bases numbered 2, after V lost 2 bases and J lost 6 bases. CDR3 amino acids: CASSEQGASGELFF. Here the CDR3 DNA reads TGTGCCAGCAGTGAACAGGGGGCCTCCGGGGAGCTGTTTTTT.

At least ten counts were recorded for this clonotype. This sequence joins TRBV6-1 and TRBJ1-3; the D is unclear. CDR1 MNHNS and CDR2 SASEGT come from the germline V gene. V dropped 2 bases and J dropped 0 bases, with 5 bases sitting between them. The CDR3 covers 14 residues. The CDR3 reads CASSEYGSGNTIYF. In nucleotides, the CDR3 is TGTGCCAGCAGTGAATACGGCTCTGGAAACACCATATATTTT.

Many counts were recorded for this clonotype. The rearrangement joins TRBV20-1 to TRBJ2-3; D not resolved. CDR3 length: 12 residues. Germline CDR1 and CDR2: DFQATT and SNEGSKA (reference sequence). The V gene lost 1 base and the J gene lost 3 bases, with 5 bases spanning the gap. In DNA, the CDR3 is TGCAGTGCTAGAGGTGGGACAGATACGCAGTATTTT. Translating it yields CSARGGTDTQYF.

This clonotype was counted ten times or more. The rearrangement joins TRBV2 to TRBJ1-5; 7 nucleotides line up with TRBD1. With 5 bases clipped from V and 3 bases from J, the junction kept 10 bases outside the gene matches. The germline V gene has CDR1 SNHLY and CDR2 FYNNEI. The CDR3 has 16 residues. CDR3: CASSRQAGQSNQPQHF. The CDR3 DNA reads TGTGCCAGCAGTAGACAAGCGGGACAGTCCAATCAGCCCCAGCATTTT. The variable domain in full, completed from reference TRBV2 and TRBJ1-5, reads EPEVTQTPSHQVTQMGQEVILRCVPISNHLYFYWYRQILGQKVEFLVSFYNNEISEKSEIFDDQFSVERPDGSNFTLKIRSTKLEDSAMYFCASSRQAGQSNQPQHFGDGTRLSIL.

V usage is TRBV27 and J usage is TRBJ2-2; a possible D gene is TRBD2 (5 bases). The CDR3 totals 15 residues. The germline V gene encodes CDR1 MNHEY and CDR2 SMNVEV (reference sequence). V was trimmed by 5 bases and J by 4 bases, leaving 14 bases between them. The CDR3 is CASSPRGSTTGELFF. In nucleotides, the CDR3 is TGTGCCAGCAGTCCCCGGGGTAGCACCACCGGGGAGCTGTTTTTT.

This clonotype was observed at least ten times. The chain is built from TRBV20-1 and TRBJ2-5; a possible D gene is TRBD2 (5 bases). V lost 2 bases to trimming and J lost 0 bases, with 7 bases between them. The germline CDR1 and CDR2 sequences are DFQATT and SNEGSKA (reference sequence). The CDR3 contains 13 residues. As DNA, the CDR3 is TGCAGTGCTAGAACTAGTGACCAAGAGACCCAGTACTTC. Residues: CSARTSDQETQYF.

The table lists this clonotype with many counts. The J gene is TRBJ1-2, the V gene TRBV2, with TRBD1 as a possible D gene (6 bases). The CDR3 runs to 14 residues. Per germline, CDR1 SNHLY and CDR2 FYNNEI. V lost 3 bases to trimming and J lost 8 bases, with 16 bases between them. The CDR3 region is CASSEGQGNEGYTF. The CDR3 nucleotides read TGTGCCAGCAGTGAGGGGCAGGGGAATGAAGGCTACACCTTC.

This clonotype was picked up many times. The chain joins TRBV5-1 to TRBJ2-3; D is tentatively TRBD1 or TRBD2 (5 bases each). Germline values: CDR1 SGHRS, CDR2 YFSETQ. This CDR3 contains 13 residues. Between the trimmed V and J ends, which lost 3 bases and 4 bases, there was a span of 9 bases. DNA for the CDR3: TGCGCCAGCAGCTATACGGGGCCAGATACGCAGTATTTT. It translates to CASSYTGPDTQYF.

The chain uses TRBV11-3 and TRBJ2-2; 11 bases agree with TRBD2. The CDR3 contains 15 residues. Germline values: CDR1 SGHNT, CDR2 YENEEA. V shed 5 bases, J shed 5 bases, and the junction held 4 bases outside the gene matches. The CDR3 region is CASSMTSGATGELFF. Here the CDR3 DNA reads TGTGCCAGCAGCATGACTAGCGGGGCGACCGGGGAGCTGTTTTTT.

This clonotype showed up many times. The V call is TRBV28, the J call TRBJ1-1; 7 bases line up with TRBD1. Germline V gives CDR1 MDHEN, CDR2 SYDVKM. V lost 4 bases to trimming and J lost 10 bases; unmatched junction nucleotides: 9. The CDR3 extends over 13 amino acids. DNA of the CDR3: TGTGCCAGCAGTTCCGGACAGGATAGTCGAGCTTTCTTT. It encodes CASSSGQDSRAFF.

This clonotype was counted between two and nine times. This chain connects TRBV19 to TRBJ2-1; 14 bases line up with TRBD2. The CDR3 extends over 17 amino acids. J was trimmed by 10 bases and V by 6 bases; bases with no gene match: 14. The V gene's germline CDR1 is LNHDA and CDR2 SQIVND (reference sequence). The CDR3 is CASRGLAGVVGGVEQFF. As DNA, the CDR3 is TGTGCCAGTAGGGGACTAGCGGGAGTTGTAGGGGGGGTGGAGCAGTTCTTC.

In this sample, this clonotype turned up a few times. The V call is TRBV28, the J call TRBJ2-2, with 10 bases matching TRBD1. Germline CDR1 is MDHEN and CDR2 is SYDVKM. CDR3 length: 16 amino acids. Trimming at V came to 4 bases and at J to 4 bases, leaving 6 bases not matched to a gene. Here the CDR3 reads CASSSGQGEVTGELFF. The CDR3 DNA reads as TGTGCCAGCAGTTCCGGACAGGGGGAGGTCACCGGGGAGCTGTTTTTT.